The clone carrying this T cell receptor (beta chain) was detected ten times or more. The data originate from a study of CD8 T cells in ankylosing spondylitis. In TCRdb, the 5' RACE reads were re-called with MiXCR into one record per CDR3 protein. The repertoire holds about 100,000 distinct CDR3 sequences, with about 9% as singletons. Germline V gene sequence: CDR1 MNHNY, CDR2 SVGAGI (reference sequence). The junction had 17 bases not matched to a gene; V was cut back by 10 bases and J by 12 bases. This CDR3 spans 13 amino acids. The TCR comes from a male donor with ankylosing spondylitis or in good health (not recorded which). Sequencing used blood, either unsorted or a sorted T cell fraction (not recorded which). The chain carries TRBV6-6 and TRBJ2-5; 7 bases are a match to TRBD1. The CDR3 loop is CATALGNRDSKYF. In nucleotides, the CDR3 is TGTGCCACCGCTTTGGGAAACCGGGACAGCAAGTACTTC.